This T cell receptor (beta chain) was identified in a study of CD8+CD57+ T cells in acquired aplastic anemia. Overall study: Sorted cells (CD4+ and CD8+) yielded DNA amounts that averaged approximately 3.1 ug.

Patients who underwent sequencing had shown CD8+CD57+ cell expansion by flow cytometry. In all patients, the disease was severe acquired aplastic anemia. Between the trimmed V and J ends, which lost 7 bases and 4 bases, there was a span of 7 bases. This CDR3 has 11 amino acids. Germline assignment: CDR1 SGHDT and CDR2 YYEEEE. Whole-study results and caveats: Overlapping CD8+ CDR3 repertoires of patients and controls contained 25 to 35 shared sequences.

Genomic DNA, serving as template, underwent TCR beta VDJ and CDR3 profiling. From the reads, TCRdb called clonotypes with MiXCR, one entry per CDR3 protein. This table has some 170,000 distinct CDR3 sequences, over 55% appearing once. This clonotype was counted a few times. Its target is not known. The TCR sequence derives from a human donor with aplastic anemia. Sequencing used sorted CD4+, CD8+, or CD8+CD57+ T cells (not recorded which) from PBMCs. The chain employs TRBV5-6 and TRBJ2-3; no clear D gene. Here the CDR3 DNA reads TGTGCCAGCTCAGCAGCAGATACGCAGTATTTT. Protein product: CASSAADTQYF.